This T cell receptor (beta chain) was found in a study of cytomegalovirus exposure and HLA in healthy donors (dated by TCRdb to about 2017). For context, the study as a whole: An earlier analysis of some 600 of the donors reported 276 Gb of sequence data and around 110 million unique TCR beta sequences obtained from 150 million to 200 million T cells. An early release that covered fewer than 750 HLA-typed donors contained about 290 gigabases of sequencing data and approximately 85 million unique TCR sequences. Among the roughly 400 genotyped donors, more than 70% belonged to the genetic ancestry cluster associated with self-reported Caucasian donors. The study aimed to test whether cataloging public T cell receptors could reveal signatures of past pathogen exposure. The study used immunosequencing to profile the T cell repertoires of under 700 subjects and linked those repertoires to cytomegalovirus serostatus. Along with the approximately 700-subject first cohort, a separate validation cohort of over a hundred different subjects was used. The study combined high-throughput TCR immunosequencing, statistical association of individual TCRs with disease status, and machine learning to predict cytomegalovirus infection status. To study patterns of TCR occurrence, a later analysis re-analyzed previously published TCR beta repertoires from just over 650 donors and added high-resolution HLA genotyping. The later analysis used no new phenotypic data to find candidate immune exposures, relying instead on TCR beta sequences and their occurrence across donors. An earlier analysis of approximately 580 of the donors used high-throughput TCR beta sequencing to judge whether each TCR beta V gene segment behaved as functional or pseudogenic. Donor age, sex, ethnicity and CMV serostatus were compiled alongside the repertoire data. In a later genetic analysis, genome-wide SNP genotypes for about 65% of the roughly 670 donors were used, and that subset was treated as a discovery cohort. All discovery cohort repertoires had been generated using a single sequencing platform. HLA typing covered class I and class II loci at four-digit resolution. The number of typed donors differed by locus: about 620-640 for A, B, C, DRB1 and DQB1; 500 to 550 for DQA1; 606 for DPA1; and around 470 for DPB1. A handful of DR-DQ haplotypes were handled as single units for association and clustering because linkage in the cohort was strong. Among some 400 genotyped donors of the cohort, an average of about 240,000 unique TCR beta nucleotide sequences was sequenced per donor, of which 15% to 20% were non-productive. The paper as a whole reports these results and caveats: Roughly uniform sequencing depth across donors was assumed in presence/absence analyses, although this assumption may not hold. A further reported finding was that TCR beta sequences accurately predicted the HLA-A and HLA-B alleles for most subjects in the first cohort. This cohort had only TCR beta chains sequenced, and the lack of alpha or paired-chain data limited which features could be detected. Because counts were too low, seventeen rarely observed V segments, including chromosome 9 orphons, were excluded from the earlier analysis of around 590 of the donors. When HLA alleles, especially DR and DQ, strongly co-occurred, attributing TCR associations to individual alleles was difficult. The authors suggested that the approach could potentially be generalized to other disease states and immunological phenotypes. Most CMV-associated TCR beta chains appeared to be HLA-restricted in a later analysis, and the HLA associations seemed to be driven largely by CMV exposure. In a later genetic analysis, a missense DCLRE1C variant was associated with V-gene and J-gene trimming of TCR beta chains, and the association was replicated in an independent cohort. Linkage disequilibrium might explain the correlated functional status among segregating V segments, but an unknown experimental factor could not be ruled out. In vitro tests confirmed that three of the cytomegalovirus-associated TCR beta chains recognize cytomegalovirus antigens. Cytomegalovirus status was reported to be diagnosed by the classifier with high specificity and sensitivity in both the original and validation cohorts. While some public TCRs were present in many individuals, most TCR sequences turned up only very rarely across donors. In an earlier analysis of 500 to 650 of the donors, most TCR beta V segments appeared in productive rearrangements about 87% or about 30% of the time, broadly matching IMGT annotations. Compared with the approximately 710-donor mean, donors in an Asian-associated ancestry cluster had fewer N-insertions in productive TCRs, according to a later genetic analysis. According to a later analysis, TCR association rates differed among HLA loci, with DRB1 alleles showing the most associated TCRs and HLA-C alleles showing the fewest. A later analysis found that HLA-associated TCR beta chains were more clonally expanded and had lower generation probabilities than equally common non-associated chains. Several of the top co-occurrence clusters appeared to be linked to parvovirus B19, influenza, CMV and Epstein-Barr virus, according to a later analysis. In the study, 164 TCR beta chains were listed as associated with cytomegalovirus. The 87-base-pair reads could not distinguish some IMGT-functional V segments, including TRBV6-2 and TRBV6-3, so those segments were excluded. The only immune exposure information available for the cohort was CMV serostatus. Because HLA typing was unavailable for some donors at each locus, only the typed subset was used in association tests. Specific HLA alleles were associated with 16,951 TCR beta sequences at a false discovery rate of 0.05 in a later analysis. A cluster of highly shared sequence variants was judged likely to represent a technical artifact of the sequencing pipeline.

Worth noting for this clone: The antigen it binds to is not known. Per-base quality was not reported, and no clone a single base away is much larger than it.

Receptors were amplified or captured by the immunoSEQ multiplex PCR assay. For the multiplex PCR, a mixture combining 60 forward primers for TCR Vbeta segments and 13 reverse primers for TCR Jbeta segments was used. The CDR3 region of rearranged TCR beta genes was amplified from genomic DNA by a multiplex PCR assay. The Illumina HiSeq System was used to sequence the amplified TCR beta libraries as 87-base-pair reads. The original pipeline was this. Across the roughly 670 repertoires, a later analysis counted about 81 million unique TCR beta chains, 8.5 million to 12 million of which were shared by at least two donors. Raw reads were error-corrected and collapsed into unique sequences by a nearest-neighbor algorithm in which closely related sequences were merged to remove PCR and sequencing errors. To assign V, D and J gene segments, CDR3 sequences were aligned to IMGT reference sequences. For a sequence to be retained, at least a six-nucleotide match to both a V gene segment and a J gene segment was required. A rearrangement counted as productive if the CDR3 had no stop codons and remained in frame with V and J, and every other rearrangement counted as non-productive. CDR3 was defined according to IMGT convention as the region running from the second conserved V-encoded cysteine to the conserved J-encoded phenylalanine. In an earlier analysis of approximately 500 of the donors, sequences lacking an unambiguous match to a single V gene segment were excluded. An earlier analysis of approximately 590 of the donors classified V segments as functional when productive rearrangements were above 56.7% and as segregating when the standard deviation between donors was above 5%. A statistical classification framework was built for diagnosing cytomegalovirus status from the catalog of TCR beta chain sequences. V and J gene assignment, in a later analysis, came from comparing TCR nucleotide sequences with IMGT/GENE-DB human TR gene sequences. The TCRdist pipeline was used in a later analysis to assign CDR3 sequences and most-parsimonious VDJ recombination scenarios. In a later analysis, each TCR beta chain was defined by its CDR3 amino acid sequence together with its V-gene family, and reads without a unique V-gene family were excluded. As a way to deal with suspected cross-contamination and a sequencing artifact, a later analysis dropped roughly 620 nucleotide sequences that were highly shared and had low generation probability. A later analysis calculated a clonal expansion index for each public chain from normalized within-repertoire ranks of inferred template counts. Generation probabilities in a later analysis came from a VDJ recombination model fitted to out-of-frame rearrangements, and those results were checked against IGoR. A later analysis scored TCR-TCR, TCR-HLA and TCR-CMV co-occurrence with hypergeometric tests, applying a repertoire-size bias correction to TCR pairs. False discovery rates were estimated in a later analysis by permuting HLA or CMV assignments 20 times. In a later analysis, co-occurring TCRs were grouped with DBSCAN, and TCRdist sequence similarity was added when clustering was performed within HLA-allele-positive subsets. For co-occurrence clustering, repertoires with fewer than 30,000 or more than 120,000 public chains were excluded, along with about five repertoires with anomalous nucleotide sharing. TCRdb's version of the immuneACCESS table is confined to in-frame rearrangements and falls short of the full clone set. An unresolved V gene accounts for under half of the shortfall where checked; the remainder is of unknown origin. The V and J calls and clone size are taken from that table; D and trimming were inferred from the DNA. Present in this sample are about 93,000 clones, 78% of which were seen just once. Together, the top ten hold approximately 3.3% of the sample.

The cohort consisted of 666 healthy bone marrow donors. At the time of sampling, all cohort members were nominally healthy, though unrecorded immune exposures were likely present. The donor tested CMV seronegative, placing the donor among the approximately 360 seronegative members of the cohort. A peripheral blood sample was provided by each donor, and peripheral blood mononuclear cells were used for TCR beta sequencing. Genomic DNA extraction from the blood cell samples was performed with the Qiagen DNeasy Blood Extraction Kit. From the germline V gene (reference sequence), CDR1 is LNHDA and CDR2 is SQIVND. The germline ends are 22 bases apart after V is trimmed by 7 bases and J by 1 base. Taken from cysteine to phenylalanine, the CDR3 has 17 residues. Only the CDR3 part of the read is kept: 51 bases, read in frame from the first base.

The sequenced sample was PBMCs. The receptor was isolated from a woman aged 40 to 50 in good health and CMV-seronegative. Rearrangement joined TRBV19 to TRBJ1-1; a weak D assignment points to TRBD1 (5 bases agree). The sequence in DNA is TGTGCCAGTACCCTGTGGGGCGGAATGGTCTGGAACACTGAAGCTTTCTTT. Translated, it gives CASTLWGGMVWNTEAFF.